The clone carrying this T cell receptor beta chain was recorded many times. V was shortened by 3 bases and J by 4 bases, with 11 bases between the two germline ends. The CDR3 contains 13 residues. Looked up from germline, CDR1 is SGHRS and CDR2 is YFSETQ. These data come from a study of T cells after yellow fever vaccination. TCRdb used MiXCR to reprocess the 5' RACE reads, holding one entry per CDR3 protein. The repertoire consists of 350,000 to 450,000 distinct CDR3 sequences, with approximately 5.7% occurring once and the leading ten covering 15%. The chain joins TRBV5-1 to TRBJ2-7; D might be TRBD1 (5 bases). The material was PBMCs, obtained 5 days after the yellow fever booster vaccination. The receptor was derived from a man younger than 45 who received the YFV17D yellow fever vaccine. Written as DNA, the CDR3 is TGCGCCAGCAGCTCCCAGGGTGGGTACGAGCAGTACTTC. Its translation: CASSSQGGYEQYF.